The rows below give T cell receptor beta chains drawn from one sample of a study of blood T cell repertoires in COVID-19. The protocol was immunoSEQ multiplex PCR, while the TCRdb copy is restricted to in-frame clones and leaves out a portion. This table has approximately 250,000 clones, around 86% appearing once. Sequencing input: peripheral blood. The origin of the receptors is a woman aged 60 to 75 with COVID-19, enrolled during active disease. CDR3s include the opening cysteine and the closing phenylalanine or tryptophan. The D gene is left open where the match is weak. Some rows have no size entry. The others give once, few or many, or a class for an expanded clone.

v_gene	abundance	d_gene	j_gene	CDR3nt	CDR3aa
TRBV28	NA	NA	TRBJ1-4	TGTGCCAGCAGTGCGGGACGGAATGAAAAACTGTTTTTT	CASSAGRNEKLFF
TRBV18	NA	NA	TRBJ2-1	TGTGCCAGCTCACCACAGGGCGGGGGCCTTGAGCAGTTCTTC	CASSPQGGGLEQFF
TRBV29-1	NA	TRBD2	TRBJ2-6	TGCAGCGTTGAAGGGACTAGCTTACCCAACGTCCTGACTTTC	CSVEGTSLPNVLTF
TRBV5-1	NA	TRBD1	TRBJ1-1	TGCGCCAGCAGCTTAGCGGGACAGGGGTCCGTGAACACTGAAGCTTTCTTT	CASSLAGQGSVNTEAFF
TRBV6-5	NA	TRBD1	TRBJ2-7	TGTGCCAGCAGCCCAGGGGGCTACTACGAGCAGTACTTC	CASSPGGYYEQYF
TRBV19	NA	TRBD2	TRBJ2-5	TGTGCCAGTAGTCCCATTGGGACTAGCGACCAAGAGACCCAGTACTTC	CASSPIGTSDQETQYF
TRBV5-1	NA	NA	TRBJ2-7	TGCGCCAGCAGTCCGCTACAGGGGGGGTACGAGCAGTACTTC	CASSPLQGGYEQYF
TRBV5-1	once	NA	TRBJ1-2	TGCGCCAGCAGCTTGGGAGCAGGGAAGGGCGGCTACACCTTC	CASSLGAGKGGYTF
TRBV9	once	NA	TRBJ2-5	TGTGCCAGCAGCGTAAGCGGCCAGCAAGAGACCCAGTACTTC	CASSVSGQQETQYF
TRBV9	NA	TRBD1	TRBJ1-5	TGTGCCAGCAGCGTAGACGGGACAGGGGGGAATCAGCCCCAGCATTTT	CASSVDGTGGNQPQHF
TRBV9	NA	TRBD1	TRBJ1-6	TGTGCCAGCAGCCCCCGGGACAGGCGAAATTCACCCCTCCACTTT	CASSPRDRRNSPLHF
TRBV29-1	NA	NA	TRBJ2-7	TGCAGCGTTGAAGAGAGGTCAGGGAAATACGAGCAGTACTTC	CSVEERSGKYEQYF
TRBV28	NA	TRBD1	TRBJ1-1	TGTGCCAGCACCCCCTTAGAGGACAGGGTGGCTCGGCCTGAAGCTTTCTTT	CASTPLEDRVARPEAFF
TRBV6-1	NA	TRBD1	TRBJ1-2	TGTGCCAGCAGTGAAGGGGGACAGGCGTACTATGGCTACACCTTC	CASSEGGQAYYGYTF
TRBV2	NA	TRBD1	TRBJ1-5	TGTGCCAGCAGTGAGCGTTACAGGGGAAAGTATAGCAATCAGCCCCAGCATTTT	CASSERYRGKYSNQPQHF
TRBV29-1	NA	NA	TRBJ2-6	TGCAGCGTTGATGTGGGGGCTCCAGGGGCCAACGTCCTGACTTTC	CSVDVGAPGANVLTF
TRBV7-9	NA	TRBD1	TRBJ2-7	TGTGCCAGCAGCACAAAGACAGGGGGCCCCTCCTACGAGCAGTACTTC	CASSTKTGGPSYEQYF
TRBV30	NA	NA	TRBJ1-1	TGTGCCTGGATTGCCCCGGGATGGAACACTGAAGCTTTCTTT	CAWIAPGWNTEAFF
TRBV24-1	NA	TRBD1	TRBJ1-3	TGTGCCACCAGCACAGGGGGCGGCACCATATATTTT	CATSTGGGTIYF
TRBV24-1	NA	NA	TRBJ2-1	TGTGCCACCAAGAGCGGTGAGGGCCCAAATGAGCAGTTCTTC	CATKSGEGPNEQFF
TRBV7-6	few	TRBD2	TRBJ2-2	TGTGCCAGCAGCCGCGGGACTAGCGGAGGCACCGGGGAGCTGTTTTTT	CASSRGTSGGTGELFF
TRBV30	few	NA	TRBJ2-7	TGTGCCTGGAGAGAACAGGGTTTTGGGTCCTACGAGCAGTACTTC	CAWREQGFGSYEQYF
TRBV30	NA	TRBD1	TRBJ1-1	TGTGCCTGGGGCCGGGACAGGGGGCGCATGAACACTGAAGCTTTCTTT	CAWGRDRGRMNTEAFF
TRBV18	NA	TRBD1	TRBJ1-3	TGTGCCAGCTCACCGGGGACAGGGGGCTCTGGAAACACCATATATTTT	CASSPGTGGSGNTIYF
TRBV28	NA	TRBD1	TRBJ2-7	TGTGCCAGCAGTTCAGACGGGACAGACAAATCCTACGAGCAGTACTTC	CASSSDGTDKSYEQYF
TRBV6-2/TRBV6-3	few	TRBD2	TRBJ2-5	TGTGCCAGCAGTTATGAGAAAATAGCGGGAGGGCTATACCAAGAGACCCAGTACTTC	CASSYEKIAGGLYQETQYF
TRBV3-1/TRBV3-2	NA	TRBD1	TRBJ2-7	TGTGCCAGCAGCCCGGCCAACAGGGGGCCCAACTACGAGCAGTACTTC	CASSPANRGPNYEQYF
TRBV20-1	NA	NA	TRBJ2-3	TGCAGTGCTAGTGAGGGCGGGGATACGCAGTATTTT	CSASEGGDTQYF
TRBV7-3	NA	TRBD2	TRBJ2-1	TGTGCCAGCAGCTTAGGGACTAGCTTCAATGAGCAGTTCTTC	CASSLGTSFNEQFF
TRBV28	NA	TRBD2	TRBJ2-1	TGTGCCAGCAGTTTAGGTGGGACTAATCACAATGAGCAGTTCTTC	CASSLGGTNHNEQFF
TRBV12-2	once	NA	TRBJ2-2	TGTGCAAGTCGCTCTCTAGCGGGAGCGGACACCGGGGAGCTGTTTTTT	CASRSLAGADTGELFF
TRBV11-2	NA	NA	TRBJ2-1	TGTGCCAGCAGCTCGGCGGGGACAGCGATGTCCAATGAGCAGTTCTTC	CASSSAGTAMSNEQFF
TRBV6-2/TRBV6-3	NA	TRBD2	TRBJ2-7	TGTGCCAGCAGCTTGAGCGGGAGAGTATACGAGCAGTACTTC	CASSLSGRVYEQYF
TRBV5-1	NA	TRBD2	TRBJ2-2	TGCGCCAGCAGGCCCATAGCGGGAGGGGCCGGGGAGCTGTTTTTT	CASRPIAGGAGELFF
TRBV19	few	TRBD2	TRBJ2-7	TGTGCCAGTAGTAGGACTCACCCGTCCGGGAGGGCCAATTGGGAGCAGTACTTC	CASSRTHPSGRANWEQYF
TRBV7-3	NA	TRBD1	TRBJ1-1	TGTGCCAGCAGCGACGGACAGGGGAACACTGAAGCTTTCTTT	CASSDGQGNTEAFF
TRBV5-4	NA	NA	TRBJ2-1	TGTGCCAGCAGCCCCGGAGCGGACTCCTACAATGAGCAGTTCTTC	CASSPGADSYNEQFF
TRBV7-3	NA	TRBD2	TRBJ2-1	TGTGCCAGCAGCCCGACTAGCGGGAGGGGTTACAATGAGCAGTTCTTC	CASSPTSGRGYNEQFF
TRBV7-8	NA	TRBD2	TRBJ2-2	TGTGCCAGCAGTCGGGGGGACCACACCGGGGAGCTGTTTTTT	CASSRGDHTGELFF
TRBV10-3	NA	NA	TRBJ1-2	TGTGCCATCAGCCATTTACAGGGCGACTATGGCTACACCTTC	CAISHLQGDYGYTF